The sample holds a few counts of the clone carrying this T cell receptor (beta chain). Its specificity is not known. Profiled with immunoSEQ multiplex PCR; TCRdb holds only in-frame clones, not every one. This sample carries about 100,000 clones, around 90% of them seen once, and the ten largest clones take about 11%. These data come from a study of siplizumab effects on memory and regulatory T cells. Findings and limits, study-wide: Naive T cells were seemingly more diverse than memory cells, and major contributions to the alloresponse seemed to be made by them. Mapping to unstimulated subsets was achieved for only a minor fraction of alloreactive clones. Of the proliferating CD4+ or CD8+ clones, roughly 75-97% lacked a naive or memory phenotype that could be assigned.

The sequence came from a human donor in good health. The sequencing input was non-Treg CD4+ T cells sorted from blood.

CDR3 residues: CASSSWTGSSEAFF. The CDR3 DNA sequence: TGTGCCAGCAGCTCTTGGACAGGGTCGTCTGAAGCTTTCTTT. The rearrangement uses TRBV11-3 and TRBJ1-1; 8 bases are a match to TRBD1. The CDR3 contains 14 residues. Trimming at V came to 4 bases and at J to 6 bases, leaving 7 bases not matched to a gene. Looked up from germline, CDR1 is SGHNT and CDR2 is YENEEA.